This T cell receptor beta chain stems from a study of blood T cell repertoires in COVID-19. Study background: The United States, Italy and Spain were the sources of the acute and convalescent COVID-19 samples.

Original data processing: Nucleated cell number was recorded as an estimate derived from reference gene primer amplification. Data came from immunoSEQ multiplex PCR; TCRdb stores just in-frame clones and leaves some out. Clone size and V and J calls were adopted from that table, with D and trimming inferred from the DNA. The data show approximately 100,000 clones, about 90% seen once. Trimming took 2 bases from V and 1 from J, leaving 6 bases between them. The CDR3 consists of 15 residues. Germline V gene data show CDR1 as SNHLY and CDR2 as FYNNEI. This clonotype originated in a human donor in a cohort sampled during active COVID-19. Specimen: peripheral blood. The chain couples TRBV2 to TRBJ2-6; D gene uncertain. CDR3 loop: CASSETGSGANVLTF. DNA of the CDR3: TGTGCCAGCAGTGAAACCGGGTCTGGGGCCAACGTCCTGACTTTC.